The next 14 T cell receptor beta chains were all read from a single sample in a study of T cells after yellow fever vaccination. TCRdb itself ran the 5' RACE reads through MiXCR, one entry per CDR3 protein. The data show 450,000 to 650,000 distinct CDR3 sequences, with around a fifth seen just once and about 16% held by the top ten. Here the sequenced sample was PBMCs, taken about 20 days after the first yellow fever vaccination. The receptors here all came from a man younger than 35 who received the YFV17D yellow fever vaccine.

This rearrangement joins TRBV11-2 to TRBJ2-2; D is uncertain. Trimming removed 11 bases at V and 0 bases at J, with 19 bases between. Germline CDR1 is SGHAT and CDR2 is FQNNGV. The CDR3 spans 16 residues. CDR3: CAFGRPSYANTGELFF. Written as DNA, the CDR3 is TGTGCCTTCGGGCGACCCTCCTATGCGAACACCGGGGAGCTGTTTTTT.

This clonotype has a count of ten or more. The chain carries TRBV20-1 and TRBJ1-1, with no clear D. This CDR3 has 11 amino acids. V was clipped by 3 bases and J by 0 bases, with 2 bases between them. In germline, CDR1 is DFQATT, CDR2 SNEGSKA (reference sequence). The CDR3 is CSASMNTEAFF. DNA for the CDR3: TGCAGTGCTAGCATGAACACTGAAGCTTTCTTT.

This clonotype was seen a handful of times. The chain recombines TRBV4-3 with TRBJ1-1; D is unresolved. The CDR3 has 16 residues. Germline assignment: CDR1 LGHNA and CDR2 YSLEER. V was clipped by 2 bases and J by 0 bases, with 13 bases between them. CDR3 in amino acids: CASSQTAGSLNTEAFF. The CDR3 bases are TGCGCCAGCAGCCAAACGGCCGGGAGCTTGAACACTGAAGCTTTCTTT.

The V and J genes are TRBV10-3 and TRBJ2-3; 9 bases map to TRBD2. With V trimmed by 6 bases and J by 5 bases, 6 bases remained unmatched. Germline V gene data show CDR1 as ENHRY and CDR2 as SYGVKD. This CDR3 region has 14 residues. The CDR3 spells CAISGGGALDTQYF. The CDR3 region has the DNA TGTGCCATCAGCGGCGGGGGGGCCTTAGATACGCAGTATTTT.

V and J are TRBV28 and TRBJ2-3; TRBD2 agrees at 9 bases. V was clipped by 2 bases and J by 4 bases; unmatched bases: 7. The CDR3 runs 16 residues. Germline V CDR1 and CDR2: MDHEN, SYDVKM. In DNA form, the CDR3 reads TGTGCCAGCAGTTTAGTACTAGCGGGCGGCGCAGATACGCAGTATTTT. Amino acid sequence: CASSLVLAGGADTQYF.

The chain uses TRBV20-1 and TRBJ2-3, with TRBD2 matching over 10 bases. The CDR3 has 16 amino acids. Per the germline V gene, CDR1 is DFQATT and CDR2 is SNEGSKA (reference sequence). Germline trimming cut 1 base from V and 0 bases from J; bases unmatched to any gene: 4. CDR3 loop: CSARGLAGPSTDTQYF. CDR3 coding DNA: TGCAGTGCTAGAGGACTAGCGGGCCCTAGCACAGATACGCAGTATTTT.

In its sample, this clonotype was seen a few times. The chain joins TRBV4-1 to TRBJ2-1, with 9 bases identical to TRBD2. Germline values: CDR1 MGHRA, CDR2 YSYEKL. This CDR3 comprises 17 residues. V dropped 4 bases and J dropped 3; count of bases not matched to a gene: 10. In DNA, the CDR3 is TGCGCCAGCAGCCTTGAACGGGTTAGCGGGGGCTACAATGAGCAGTTCTTC. Encoded protein: CASSLERVSGGYNEQFF.

The chain employs TRBV4-1 and TRBJ2-7; 7 bases map to TRBD1. Trimming cost V 3 bases and J 3 bases; bases outside gene matches: 8. Looked up from germline, CDR1 is MGHRA and CDR2 is YSYEKL. The CDR3 extends over 15 amino acids. The DNA for the CDR3 is TGCGCCAGCAGCCACCGTTACAGGGGAGTCTACGAGCAGTACGTC. It specifies CASSHRYRGVYEQYV.

This chain links TRBV4-3 with TRBJ2-5, with D perhaps TRBD2 (6 bases). This CDR3 contains 17 residues. Germline-derived CDR1 and CDR2 are LGHNA and YSLEER. Trimming pared 5 bases from V and 0 bases from J, leaving 19 bases between. The CDR3 region is CASSYRDSPAYQETQYF. The CDR3 bases are TGCGCCAGCAGCTACCGGGACTCTCCTGCGTACCAAGAGACCCAGTACTTC.

A few counts support this clonotype. The rearrangement joins TRBV5-1 to TRBJ2-3, with D maybe TRBD1 (5 bases). Germline loops: CDR1 SGHRS, CDR2 YFSETQ. The CDR3 spans 17 residues. Trimming removed 0 bases at V and 0 bases at J, with 14 bases between. The CDR3 coding sequence is TGCGCCAGCAGCTTGGGGTCGACAGCTACAAGCACAGATACGCAGTATTTT. It codes for CASSLGSTATSTDTQYF.

This clonotype was observed a few times. The J gene is TRBJ1-2, the V gene TRBV23-1; D is perhaps TRBD1 (5 bases). TRBV23-1 qualifies as an ORF whose function is uncertain. V was trimmed by 3 bases and J by 4 bases, leaving 9 bases between them. This CDR3 is 13 amino acids long. In DNA, the CDR3 is TGCGCCAGCAGTCAGCGGGGCCCCTATGGCTACACCTTC. Protein: CASSQRGPYGYTF.

Ten or more counts support this clonotype. The CDR3 spells CASSQDWELFF. Here the CDR3 DNA reads TGCGCCAGCAGCCAAGATTGGGAGCTGTTTTTT. The chain couples TRBV4-1 to TRBJ2-2; D is unresolved. V dropped 0 bases and J dropped 9 bases, with 2 bases sitting between them. The germline gives CDR1 MGHRA, CDR2 YSYEKL. The CDR3 runs to 11 residues.

The V call is TRBV4-2, the J call TRBJ1-1; D is possibly TRBD1 (5 bases). V was trimmed by 1 base and J by 1 base, leaving 16 bases between them. This CDR3 is built from 17 residues. CDR1 and CDR2 (germline): LGHNA, YNFKEQ. The DNA of the CDR3 is TGTGCCAGCAGCCAAGCGGCCGTACGGGACCCGAACACTGAAGCTTTCTTT. Its translation: CASSQAAVRDPNTEAFF.

The J gene is TRBJ2-3, the V gene TRBV12-3 or TRBV12-4, with 8 bases matching TRBD2. The CDR3 length is 15 residues. J was trimmed by 4 bases and V by 5 bases; bases with no gene match: 8. For the CDR3, the DNA is TGTGCCAGCAGTACCTTTAGCGGGGCCGCAGATACGCAGTATTTT. This encodes CASSTFSGAADTQYF.